This T cell receptor beta chain came from a study of human T cells and chemical hapten exposure. At the level of the study: Predominantly women, the patients had alopecia areata, totalis or universalis.

This CDR3 is 13 amino acids long. Looked up from germline, CDR1 is SGHVS and CDR2 is FQNEAQ. General study results and limits: PT1 expanded TCR counts and patch test score were linked, and their correlation was positive.

Study processing details: The median was about 96,000 TCRs per sample, ranging about 20,000 to 690,600. TCRdb reprocessed the RACE reads via MiXCR and lists one record per CDR3 protein. The authors' filters were not applied to this entry. The top ten clones hold 2% to 2.5% of a sample with about 120,000 distinct CDR3 sequences, around 11% of them seen once. Details on this clonotype: Its matching antigen is unknown. At one boundary the junction diverges from the germline segment, which might be a read error.

Indicated time point: patch test 3, about 24 weeks after DPC sensitization. The treatment denotes: therapeutic diphenylcyclopropenone sensitization with weekly scalp DPC. Ahead of each patch test application, blood was drawn. The receptor's source is a woman between 50 and 59 years old with alopecia areata. Some clones in this sample may be carry-over from other donors' samples. This sample comprised whole blood, obtained in connection with sensitization to the hapten diphenylcyclopropenone (DPC). The chain joins TRBV7-8 to TRBJ2-3; 7 bases map to TRBD2. The CDR3 nucleotides read TGTGCCACCAGCGGGGCGGGCACAGATACGCAGTATTTT. It encodes CATSGAGTDTQYF.